Described below is a single T cell receptor (beta chain) sequence and its context. This clonotype was observed at least ten times. The target of this receptor is not known. Base-call qualities are not available, and no considerably larger clone is one nucleotide away. This sample stems from a study of regulatory T cells in long-lasting Graves disease (dated by TCRdb to the early 2020s). Regarding the research as a whole: In the newly diagnosed Graves' disease group, patients had been taking antithyroid drugs for less than 3 months. This study used TCR sequencing and RNA sequencing of peripheral blood to compare persistent Graves' disease patients against newly diagnosed Graves' disease patients. The study was conducted in China and was registered as a clinical trial. A total of roughly 35 samples underwent TCR sequencing: about 13 from persistent and roughly 20 from newly diagnosed Graves' disease patients.

Preparation of the library involved multiplex PCR. Instrument used: Illumina HiSeq 4000. To build TCR beta libraries, CDR3 regions were amplified by Arm-PCR using iRepertoire HTBI primers. PCR products were gel purified before sequencing. The authors processed their data as follows. A total of fewer than 65 TRBV and some 15 TRBJ segments were identified across samples and were used for gene usage analysis of CDR3 amino acid clonotypes. COPE and FqMerger were used to merge filtered high-quality paired reads into contigs. BLAST was used to align contigs to the IMGT TRBV, TRBD and TRBJ reference genes, and CDR3 was defined following IMGT. Any clonotype with a frequency above 0.1% was counted as a highly expanded clone. Repertoire diversity was measured by Shannon entropy, and V-J evenness by the Gini coefficient. A clonotype was considered public if more than one individual shared it. TCRdb trimmed the raw reads at Q25, called clones with MiXCR and kept productive beta chains. Every CDR3 protein is listed once, alongside the most common genes and DNA of its rows. TCRdb, not the authors, supplied the V and J calls. For this sample there are around 400,000 distinct CDR3 sequences; about 15% appear just once. Around 7.6% of the sample is held by the ten biggest clonotypes.

On the study overall, not on this receptor specifically: The authors noted that the small sample size was a limitation that may lower accuracy. Only peripheral blood was studied, because thyroid tissue, the primary lesion, was inaccessible. Lower TCR Shannon entropy and fewer highly expanded clones were observed in persistent Graves' disease patients than in newly diagnosed patients, which suggested clonal expansion. More public clonotypes were shared among persistent patients (around 2,600) than among newly diagnosed patients (approximately 930). Preferential use of TRBV28, TRBJ1-2 and TRBJ2-5 was observed in persistent disease, whereas TRBV20-1 and TRBJ2-1 were favored in newly diagnosed disease. Sequencing and analysis were restricted to the TCR beta chain.

The label giving this sample's time point can be read as: newly diagnosed GD, antithyroid drugs for less than 3 months. RNA was extracted from PBMCs in TRIzol for both TCR sequencing and RNA sequencing. The diagnosis of Graves' disease followed American Thyroid Association guidelines. Recruitment of patients was carried out at an endocrinology department in Xi'an, China. From each patient, 8 to 10 milliliters of peripheral blood was collected into an EDTA anticoagulant tube. Ficoll Paque Plus density gradient separation was used to isolate PBMCs, and no further T cell sorting was done. An Agilent 2100 Bioanalyzer and agarose gel were used to check RNA quality, and a NanoDrop 2000 was used to measure RNA concentration. At the junction V is shortened by 2 bases and J by 8 bases, with 16 bases in between. The CDR1 and CDR2 encoded by the germline V gene are SQVTM and ANQGSEA. The CDR3 contains 14 residues, cysteine and phenylalanine counted. The DNA shown is the 42-base CDR3, in frame from base 1.

These data were also reused for a study on T cells in Graves' hyperthyroidism and ophthalmopathy. The second study's paper adds: A patient counted as having stable Graves' hyperthyroidism if no progression to ophthalmopathy occurred over 18 months of follow-up. Hyperthyroidism patients were newly diagnosed, had a disease duration of under 2 months, and were aged 18 to 65 years. Exclusion was applied to patients with uncontrolled infections, other autoimmune diseases, pregnancy or lactation. Diagnoses were established on the basis of clinical symptoms, serum thyroxine and TRAb, thyroid ultrasound, and orbital computed tomography. The first round of RT-PCR for the TCR CDR3 was performed with the HTBI primer set and the Qiagen OneStep RT-PCR kit. Most expanded thyroid clonotypes (frequency above 0.001) were also detected in blood, a finding suggesting that blood repertoires may reflect thyroid immune responses. A model built on a 13 V-J signature distinguished ophthalmopathy from stable hyperthyroidism, reaching roughly 88% sensitivity and 81% to 83% specificity in cross-validation and 80%/75% in testing. In validation, the model predicted progression to ophthalmopathy with around 71% sensitivity and roughly 72% specificity, a median of about 6.7 months before onset. To identify TCR V-J signatures that set the groups apart, the researchers used a discovery cohort of 95 to 100 patients, made up of under 45 with Graves' ophthalmopathy and some 56 with stable Graves' hyperthyroidism. Whether ophthalmopathy could be predicted prospectively was tested in an independent validation cohort made up of fewer than 20 hyperthyroidism patients plus 17 patients who later progressed to ophthalmopathy. The 100 discovery patients were randomly split 7:3 into training and test sets. Thyroid tissue and blood T-cell repertoires from roughly 6 Graves' hyperthyroidism patients were also compared in the study. Once sampling was done, hyperthyroidism patients were given methimazole at a starting dose of 30 mg daily, whereas ophthalmopathy patients were given high-dose intravenous methylprednisolone. Libraries were constructed in a second round of multiplex PCR, after which size selection and purification were performed. Libraries were sequenced paired-end with 100 bp reads on an Illumina HiSeq2000. SOAPnuke was used to process the raw data, with reads discarded if the reads contained adapters or uncalled bases, had a mean Phred below 15, or lacked an exact constant-primer or identifier match. COPE v1.2.5 was used to merge high-quality paired reads, and clonotypes were defined as unique nucleotide sequences. Clonotypes were aligned to IMGT TRBV, TRBD and TRBJ reference segments using MiTCR v1.1. Analysis was restricted to V-J combinations with a frequency above 0.0001, which covered roughly 99% of repertoires. A TCS score was defined as the ratio of F50 (clonal expansion) to E x V (chaos), with BLOSUM62-based TCRdist applied between CDR3 peptides within each V-J. Welch's t-statistics and random forest reduced fewer than 600 V-J features to about 12, which were used in a naive Bayes classifier (R e1071). No statistical method was used to set the sample size in advance, and investigators knew the group allocation. According to the paper, TCR Vbeta CDR3 sequencing was carried out on over 130 peripheral blood samples, which came from fewer than 50 ophthalmopathy, under 85 hyperthyroidism and roughly 17 progressor patients.

The sequence was obtained from a woman aged 40 to 55 with Graves disease. Donor details come from another sample of the same person, matched by shared clones. Source: peripheral blood mononuclear cells (PBMCs), taken at new diagnosis, from a patient treated with antithyroid drugs. Here the chain combines TRBV29-1 and TRBJ2-1; the D segment is perhaps TRBD1 or TRBD2, each sharing 7 matched bases. At the DNA level, the sequence is TGCAGCGTTGAACCCCACAGGGGAGGGGATGAGCAGTTCTTC. The translation is CSVEPHRGGDEQFF.